This TCR beta chain was recovered during a study of T cell changes during pregnancy in multiple sclerosis (dated by TCRdb to about 2019). For the wider study: The study looked at changes in the T cell repertoire across pregnancy in women with multiple sclerosis.

As to this clone: Its antigen has not been determined. No base-level quality is on record; no much larger clone is a single base apart.

Receptors were amplified or captured by the immunoSEQ multiplex PCR assay. The immuneACCESS repertoire file appears here via TCRdb, limited to in-frame rearrangements. These files lack a portion of the clones; in checked studies, under half of the deficit traces to unresolved V genes, and the cause of the others is not known. This sample holds about 80,000 clones; 92% were observed only once. The top ten constitute under 1.5% of the sample. The germline ends are 14 bases apart after V is trimmed by 8 bases and J by 4 bases. CDR3 length: 13 amino acids, cysteine to phenylalanine. Only CDR3 DNA is held: 39 bases, read in frame from base 1. The germline V gene encodes CDR1 SEHNR and CDR2 FQNEAQ (reference sequence).

This specimen consisted of peripheral blood, obtained before pregnancy. The chain joins TRBV7-9 to TRBJ1-1, with the D gene not clear enough to name. The receptor's source is a female donor with multiple sclerosis, enrolled in a pregnancy study. The nucleotides are TGTGCCAGCCCGGGTGTCGGCGGCACTGAAGCTTTCTTT. It is translated as CASPGVGGTEAFF.